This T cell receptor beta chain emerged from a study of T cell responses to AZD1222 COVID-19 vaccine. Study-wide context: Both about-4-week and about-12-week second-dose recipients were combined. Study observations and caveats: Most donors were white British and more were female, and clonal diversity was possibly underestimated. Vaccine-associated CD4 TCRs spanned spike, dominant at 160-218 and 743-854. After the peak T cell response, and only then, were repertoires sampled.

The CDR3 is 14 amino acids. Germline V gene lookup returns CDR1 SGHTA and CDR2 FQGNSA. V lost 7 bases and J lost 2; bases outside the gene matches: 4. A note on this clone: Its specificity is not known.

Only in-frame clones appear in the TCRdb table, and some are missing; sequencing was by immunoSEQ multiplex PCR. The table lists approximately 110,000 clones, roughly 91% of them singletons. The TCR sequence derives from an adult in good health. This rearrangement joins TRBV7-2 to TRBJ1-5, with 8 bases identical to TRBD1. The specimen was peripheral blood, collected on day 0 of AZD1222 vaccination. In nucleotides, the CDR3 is TGTGCCAGCACTTTGGACAGGGGCAATCAGCCCCAGCATTTT. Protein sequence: CASTLDRGNQPQHF.